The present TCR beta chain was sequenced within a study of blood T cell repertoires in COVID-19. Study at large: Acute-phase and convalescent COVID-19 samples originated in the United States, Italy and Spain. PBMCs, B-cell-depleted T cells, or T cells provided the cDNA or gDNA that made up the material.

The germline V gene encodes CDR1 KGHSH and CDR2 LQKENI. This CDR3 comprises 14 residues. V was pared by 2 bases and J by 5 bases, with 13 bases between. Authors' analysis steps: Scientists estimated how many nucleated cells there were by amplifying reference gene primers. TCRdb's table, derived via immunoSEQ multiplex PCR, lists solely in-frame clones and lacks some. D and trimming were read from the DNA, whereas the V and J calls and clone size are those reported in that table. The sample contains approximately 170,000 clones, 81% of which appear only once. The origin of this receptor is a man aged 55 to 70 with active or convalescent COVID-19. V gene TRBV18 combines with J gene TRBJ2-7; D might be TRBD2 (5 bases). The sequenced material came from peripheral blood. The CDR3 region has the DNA TGTGCCAGCTCACCAGGACTGCGACCTGACGAGCAGTACTTC. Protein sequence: CASSPGLRPDEQYF.